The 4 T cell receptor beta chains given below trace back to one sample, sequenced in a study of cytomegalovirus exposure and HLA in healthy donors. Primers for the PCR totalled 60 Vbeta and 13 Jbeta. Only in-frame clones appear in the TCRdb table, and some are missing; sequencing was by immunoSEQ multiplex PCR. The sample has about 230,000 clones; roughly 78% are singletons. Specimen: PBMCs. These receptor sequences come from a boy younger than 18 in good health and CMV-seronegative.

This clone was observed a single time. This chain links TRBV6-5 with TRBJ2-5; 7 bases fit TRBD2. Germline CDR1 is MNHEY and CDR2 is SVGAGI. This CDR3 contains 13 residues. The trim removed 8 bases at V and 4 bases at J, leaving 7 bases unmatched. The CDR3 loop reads CASAQREAETQYF. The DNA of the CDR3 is TGTGCCAGCGCCCAGCGGGAAGCAGAGACCCAGTACTTC.

This CDR3 reads CATSRIARTGLSYEQYF. The DNA of the CDR3 is TGTGCCACCAGCAGAATCGCTAGGACAGGGTTATCCTACGAGCAGTACTTC. The chain recombines TRBV15 with TRBJ2-7, with 8 bases aligning to TRBD1. CDR1 is LNHNV and CDR2 is YYDKDF in the germline V gene (reference sequence). V gave up 2 bases and J gave up 1 base; unmatched junction bases: 10. The CDR3 contains 17 residues.

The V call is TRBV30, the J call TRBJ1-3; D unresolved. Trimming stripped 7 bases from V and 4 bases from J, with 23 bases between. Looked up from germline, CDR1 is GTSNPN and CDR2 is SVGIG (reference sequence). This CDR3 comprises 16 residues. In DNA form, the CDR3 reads TGTGCCTTGCGCTCCACTGAGACGGGAATCGGAAACACCATATATTTT. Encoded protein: CALRSTETGIGNTIYF.

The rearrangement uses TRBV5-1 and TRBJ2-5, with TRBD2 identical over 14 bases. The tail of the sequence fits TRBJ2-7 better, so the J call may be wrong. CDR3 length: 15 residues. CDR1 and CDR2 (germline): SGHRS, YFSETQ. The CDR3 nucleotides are TGCGCCAGCAGCTGGACTAGCGGGGGGCCCTACGAGCAGTACTTC. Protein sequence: CASSWTSGGPYEQYF.